This T cell receptor (beta chain) was profiled in a study of cytomegalovirus exposure and HLA in healthy donors. PCR was performed using 60 Vbeta and 13 Jbeta primers. The repertoire was sequenced with immunoSEQ multiplex PCR; TCRdb's copy has only in-frame clones and lacks some. The listing records about 75,000 clones. V trimming: 2 bases; J trimming: 4 bases; junction bases outside the gene matches: 2. Germline values: CDR1 SGHAT, CDR2 FQNNGV. This CDR3 has 15 amino acids. The V gene is TRBV11-2, the J gene TRBJ2-3; 11 bases are a match to TRBD2. This TCR was recovered from a man aged 35 to 55 in good health and CMV-seronegative. Sequencing input: PBMCs. In nucleotides, the CDR3 is TGTGCCAGCAGCTTAATAGCGGGGGGGTCAGATACGCAGTATTTT. Translation: CASSLIAGGSDTQYF.